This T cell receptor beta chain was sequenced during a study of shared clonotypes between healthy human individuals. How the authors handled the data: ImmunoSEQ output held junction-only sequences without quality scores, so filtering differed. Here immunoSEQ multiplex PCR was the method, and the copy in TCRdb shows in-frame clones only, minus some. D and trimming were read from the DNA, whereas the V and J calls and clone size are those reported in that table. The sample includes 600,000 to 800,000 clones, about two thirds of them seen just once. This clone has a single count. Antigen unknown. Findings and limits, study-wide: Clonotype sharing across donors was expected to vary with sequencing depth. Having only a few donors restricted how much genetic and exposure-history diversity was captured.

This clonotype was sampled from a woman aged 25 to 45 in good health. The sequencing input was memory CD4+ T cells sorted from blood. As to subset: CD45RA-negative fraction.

CDR3: CASMYTGTGVYEQYF. The CDR3 region has the DNA TGCGCCAGCATGTACACCGGGACAGGGGTCTACGAGCAGTACTTC. The chain links TRBV5-1 to TRBJ2-7; 10 nucleotides line up with TRBD1. Germline V lookup: CDR1 SGHRS, CDR2 YFSETQ. CDR3 size: 15 residues. With 6 bases clipped from V and 3 bases from J, the junction kept 9 bases outside the gene matches. The whole variable domain, filled in from reference TRBV5-1 and TRBJ2-7, reads KAGVTQTPRYLIKTRGQQVTLSCSPISGHRSVSWYQQTPGQGLQFLFEYFSETQRNKGNFPGRFSGRQFSNSRSEMNVSTLELGDSALYLCASMYTGTGVYEQYFGPGTRLTVT.